A selection of T cell receptor beta chains follows, all from one sample in a study of cytomegalovirus exposure and HLA in healthy donors. Sequencing was performed with immunoSEQ multiplex PCR; in TCRdb, only in-frame clones are kept and a portion is missing. Of roughly 130,000 clones detected, approximately 80% appear once; the ten largest clones hold around 3%. Source material: PBMCs. These receptors were collected from a boy under 10 years old in good health and CMV-seronegative. CDR3s include the opening cysteine and the closing phenylalanine or tryptophan. Fields, in order: CDR3 DNA, CDR3 protein, J gene, D gene, V gene, clone size. The D gene is left open where the match is weak. Rows give clone size only sometimes, using once, few, many, or a class for an expanded clone.

CDR3 DNA: TGCGCCAGCAGCCCCGGACTAGCGGGAGATTCCAAAAACATTCAGTACTTC; CDR3 protein: CASSPGLAGDSKNIQYF; J gene: TRBJ2-4; D gene: TRBD2; V gene: TRBV10-2; clone size: once
CDR3 DNA: TGCGCCAGCAGCCAAACCCCGGGGTTTAGCGGGGAGCTGTTTTTT; CDR3 protein: CASSQTPGFSGELFF; J gene: TRBJ2-2; D gene: NA; V gene: TRBV4-3; clone size: NA
CDR3 DNA: TGTGCCAGCAGTATGGACAGGGGGGGAGATACGCAGTATTTT; CDR3 protein: CASSMDRGGDTQYF; J gene: TRBJ2-3; D gene: TRBD1; V gene: TRBV2; clone size: NA
CDR3 DNA: TGTGCCAGTCAGGGGGCAGGGGGGTCAGGCACTGAAGCTTTCTTT; CDR3 protein: CASQGAGGSGTEAFF; J gene: TRBJ1-1; D gene: TRBD1; V gene: TRBV2; clone size: few
CDR3 DNA: TGTGCCAGCAGGTTGGGGGGACAGGATGGCTACACCTTC; CDR3 protein: CASRLGGQDGYTF; J gene: TRBJ1-2; D gene: TRBD1; V gene: TRBV5-4; clone size: NA
CDR3 DNA: TGCGCCAGCAGCCAAGTTCTGGCTAGCGGGGGGGCATGGTACGAGCAGTACTTC; CDR3 protein: CASSQVLASGGAWYEQYF; J gene: TRBJ2-7; D gene: TRBD2; V gene: TRBV4-3; clone size: NA
CDR3 DNA: TGTGCCAGCAGCTCGTATTACTCAGGGCAGTCGGAAGAGCAGTACTTC; CDR3 protein: CASSSYYSGQSEEQYF; J gene: TRBJ2-7; D gene: NA; V gene: TRBV5-4; clone size: medium-sized
CDR3 DNA: TGTGCCAGCAGTGACGGGACAGAACCGGGCTCACCCCTCCACTTT; CDR3 protein: CASSDGTEPGSPLHF; J gene: TRBJ1-6; D gene: TRBD1; V gene: TRBV6-4; clone size: once
CDR3 DNA: TGCGCCAGCAGCCACCCTTGGGCGGGGGCTGGATCCAAAAACATTCAGTACTTC; CDR3 protein: CASSHPWAGAGSKNIQYF; J gene: TRBJ2-4; D gene: NA; V gene: TRBV4-1; clone size: NA
CDR3 DNA: TGTGCCATCAGCAGGACAGGGGGCATATTGGACTATGGCTACACCTTC; CDR3 protein: CAISRTGGILDYGYTF; J gene: TRBJ1-2; D gene: TRBD1; V gene: TRBV10-3; clone size: NA
CDR3 DNA: TGTGCCAGCAGCGGGGGACAGGGTAGGACCGGGGAGCTGTTTTTT; CDR3 protein: CASSGGQGRTGELFF; J gene: TRBJ2-2; D gene: TRBD1; V gene: TRBV9; clone size: NA
CDR3 DNA: TGTGCCAGCAGCTTGAACGGTGATACCGGGGAGCTGTTTTTT; CDR3 protein: CASSLNGDTGELFF; J gene: TRBJ2-2; D gene: NA; V gene: TRBV5-6; clone size: NA
CDR3 DNA: TGTGCCAGCAGTCGAGGAGCTTACGAAGCTTTCTTT; CDR3 protein: CASSRGAYEAFF; J gene: TRBJ1-1; D gene: NA; V gene: TRBV6-5; clone size: NA
CDR3 DNA: TGTGCCAGCAGCGTTGCGGGACAGGGGAACAATGAAGCTTTCTTT; CDR3 protein: CASSVAGQGNNEAFF; J gene: TRBJ1-1; D gene: TRBD1; V gene: TRBV5-5; clone size: NA
CDR3 DNA: TGTGCCAGCTCACCATCCGGGACAGATCGGGGTGGCTACACCTTC; CDR3 protein: CASSPSGTDRGGYTF; J gene: TRBJ1-2; D gene: TRBD1; V gene: TRBV18; clone size: NA
CDR3 DNA: TGCGCCAGCAGCCCCGGGACAGCCGAATACTCTGGAAACACCATATATTTT; CDR3 protein: CASSPGTAEYSGNTIYF; J gene: TRBJ1-3; D gene: TRBD1; V gene: TRBV4-3; clone size: few
CDR3 DNA: TGTGCTAGTGGTCCCCCCGGGACAGGGGGAGATACGCAGTATTTT; CDR3 protein: CASGPPGTGGDTQYF; J gene: TRBJ2-3; D gene: TRBD1; V gene: TRBV12-5; clone size: NA
CDR3 DNA: TGCGCCAGCCGTACAGGGGGCGCAGAGGCCGGGGAGCTGTTTTTT; CDR3 protein: CASRTGGAEAGELFF; J gene: TRBJ2-2; D gene: TRBD1; V gene: TRBV4-3; clone size: NA
CDR3 DNA: TGTGCCATCAGTGAGTCTTCAGCGTACAATGAGCAGTTCTTC; CDR3 protein: CAISESSAYNEQFF; J gene: TRBJ2-1; D gene: NA; V gene: TRBV10-3; clone size: once
CDR3 DNA: TGTGCCACCAGCAGAGCACAGGGGGCAGCTTACGAGCAGTACTTC; CDR3 protein: CATSRAQGAAYEQYF; J gene: TRBJ2-7; D gene: TRBD1; V gene: TRBV15; clone size: NA
CDR3 DNA: TGTGCCAGCAGTTCCTTAGCTAGCGGGAGGGGCGATGAGCAGTTCTTC; CDR3 protein: CASSSLASGRGDEQFF; J gene: TRBJ2-1; D gene: TRBD2; V gene: TRBV27; clone size: NA
CDR3 DNA: TGCGCCAGCAGCTTACAGGGAGCCGGGGAGCTGTTTTTT; CDR3 protein: CASSLQGAGELFF; J gene: TRBJ2-2; D gene: NA; V gene: TRBV5-1; clone size: NA
CDR3 DNA: TGTGCCAGCAGTGACTCGACTTCGGTAGGGGATGAGCAGTTCTTC; CDR3 protein: CASSDSTSVGDEQFF; J gene: TRBJ2-1; D gene: NA; V gene: TRBV6-4; clone size: NA
CDR3 DNA: TGTGCCAGTAGTTTCCGCGGCAGGCGACTAATGAACACTGAAGCTTTCTTT; CDR3 protein: CASSFRGRRLMNTEAFF; J gene: TRBJ1-1; D gene: NA; V gene: TRBV19; clone size: NA
CDR3 DNA: TGTGCCAGCAGTTACTCTGCGGGGTACACCGGGGAGCTGTTTTTT; CDR3 protein: CASSYSAGYTGELFF; J gene: TRBJ2-2; D gene: NA; V gene: TRBV6-5; clone size: once
CDR3 DNA: TGCGCCAGCAGCCACCTAGCGGGGGAGACCCAGTACTTC; CDR3 protein: CASSHLAGETQYF; J gene: TRBJ2-5; D gene: TRBD2; V gene: TRBV4-1; clone size: NA
CDR3 DNA: TGTGCCAGTAGTATAGATCTAGGCCAGGGCCCCTACGAGCAGTACTTC; CDR3 protein: CASSIDLGQGPYEQYF; J gene: TRBJ2-7; D gene: NA; V gene: TRBV19; clone size: NA
CDR3 DNA: TGTGCCAGCAGCCCGGCCGGGGAAGAAAAACTGTTTTTT; CDR3 protein: CASSPAGEEKLFF; J gene: TRBJ1-4; D gene: NA; V gene: TRBV7-9; clone size: NA
CDR3 DNA: TGTGCCAGCAGCTCTAGCGGGTTTGGCTACAATGAGCAGTTCTTC; CDR3 protein: CASSSSGFGYNEQFF; J gene: TRBJ2-1; D gene: TRBD2; V gene: TRBV7-6; clone size: NA
CDR3 DNA: TGTGCCAGCAGCTTCGCGGGGGGCGACTACGAGCAGTACTTC; CDR3 protein: CASSFAGGDYEQYF; J gene: TRBJ2-7; D gene: TRBD2; V gene: TRBV5-4; clone size: NA
CDR3 DNA: TGTGCCAGCAGTTCCGGGGTGGAAGCTTTCTTT; CDR3 protein: CASSSGVEAFF; J gene: TRBJ1-1; D gene: NA; V gene: TRBV6-5; clone size: few
CDR3 DNA: TGCGCCAGCAGCTTGAAAGAAAATCCCCGGGCAGATACGCAGTATTTT; CDR3 protein: CASSLKENPRADTQYF; J gene: TRBJ2-3; D gene: NA; V gene: TRBV5-1; clone size: NA
CDR3 DNA: TGTGCCAGCAGTGACTGGACTAGCGGGACCACAGATACGCAGTATTTT; CDR3 protein: CASSDWTSGTTDTQYF; J gene: TRBJ2-3; D gene: TRBD2; V gene: TRBV6-4; clone size: NA
CDR3 DNA: TGTGCCAGCAGCTTAGATCCGGGGAGAGGAGAGACCCAGTACTTC; CDR3 protein: CASSLDPGRGETQYF; J gene: TRBJ2-5; D gene: NA; V gene: TRBV11-2; clone size: NA
CDR3 DNA: TGTGCCAGCAGCCGAGAGCCAGGGCAGAAAGCTTTCTTT; CDR3 protein: CASSREPGQKAFF; J gene: TRBJ1-1; D gene: NA; V gene: TRBV28; clone size: NA
CDR3 DNA: TGTGCCAGCCGAGACTTAGGTGGAAACATTCAGTACTTC; CDR3 protein: CASRDLGGNIQYF; J gene: TRBJ2-4; D gene: NA; V gene: TRBV7-9; clone size: once
CDR3 DNA: TGTGCCAGTAGTGAGTGGGGCGGCCAAGAGACCCAGTACTTC; CDR3 protein: CASSEWGGQETQYF; J gene: TRBJ2-5; D gene: NA; V gene: TRBV19; clone size: NA
CDR3 DNA: TGTGCCAGCAGCTCCACTGGGACAGGGTGGCCAGATACGCAGTATTTT; CDR3 protein: CASSSTGTGWPDTQYF; J gene: TRBJ2-3; D gene: TRBD1; V gene: TRBV9; clone size: NA
CDR3 DNA: TGTGCCAGCAGCCTGACTGTAAGCTCCTACAATGAGCAGTTCTTC; CDR3 protein: CASSLTVSSYNEQFF; J gene: TRBJ2-1; D gene: NA; V gene: TRBV6-6; clone size: NA
CDR3 DNA: TGTGCCAGCAGGAGGACAACGGACTATGGCTACACCTTC; CDR3 protein: CASRRTTDYGYTF; J gene: TRBJ1-2; D gene: NA; V gene: TRBV6-1; clone size: NA